In its sample, the clone carrying this TCR beta chain was seen a few times. Its antigen is unidentified. 5'RACE primed from the constant segment yielded TCR alpha and TCR beta cDNA libraries bearing sample barcodes and UMIs. TCRdb reprocessed the 5' RACE reads via MiXCR and lists one record per CDR3 protein. Of over 150,000 distinct CDR3 sequences in the sample, about 20% are singletons; the top ten hold roughly 23%. This CDR3 is 13 amino acids long. Trimming cost V 3 bases and J 1 base, with 7 bases left between them. Per the germline V gene, CDR1 is SGHDN and CDR2 is FVKESK. This record comes from a study of T-cell memory formation after mild COVID-19. Study observations and caveats: Memory sampled before infection contained some responding clones, suggesting cross-reactive memory joined.

The chain has TRBV14 and TRBJ2-7; D is undetermined. This TCR came from an adult woman who had mild COVID-19 (a few samples of this study predate the infection). Cell type and time point are not known. Specimen: PBMCs or a T cell subset sorted from them (not recorded which). The CDR3 protein is CASSQVSSYEQYF. Written as DNA, the CDR3 is TGTGCCAGCAGCCAGGTCTCATCCTACGAGCAGTACTTC.